Listed below are T cell receptor beta chains from one sample, sequenced in a study of vaccination effects on CD4 cells after COVID-19. Clones were read by immunoSEQ multiplex PCR, and TCRdb kept only the in-frame ones, dropping some. In the table there are approximately 37,000 clones, 65% to 75% of which are singletons. What these receptors recognize is not known. Sequencing used CD4+ T cells from PBMCs cultured without peptide, obtained after COVID-19 vaccination. The receptors derive from a human donor who received a COVID-19 vaccine. Both conserved end residues are part of each CDR3. D genes are given only for firm matches. A row's size may be missing; if present it is once, few, many or a size class.

d_call clone_size j_call v_call cdr3_aa cdr3_nt
TRBD2 . TRBJ2-1 TRBV24-1 CAAAGSGGKYNEQFF TGTGCCGCGGCCGGTAGCGGGGGAAAATACAATGAGCAGTTCTTC
. . TRBJ1-1 TRBV19 CASSYGQGGTEAFF TGTGCCAGTAGCTACGGGCAGGGCGGCACTGAAGCTTTCTTT
. few TRBJ1-5 TRBV28 CASSLEAKALRAGNQPQHF TGTGCCAGCAGTTTGGAGGCAAAGGCCCTACGGGCGGGCAATCAGCCCCAGCATTTT
. few TRBJ2-4 TRBV23-1 CASVHRGIAKNIQYF TGCGCCAGCGTTCATCGGGGAATAGCCAAAAACATTCAGTACTTC
TRBD1 . TRBJ1-2 TRBV18 CASSPTGANYGYTF TGTGCCAGCTCACCGACAGGGGCCAACTATGGCTACACCTTC
TRBD1 few TRBJ1-1 TRBV10-1 CASSMDRGNTEAFF TGCGCCAGCAGTATGGACAGGGGGAACACTGAAGCTTTCTTT
. few TRBJ2-2 TRBV5-4 CASSLRQNTGELFF TGTGCCAGCAGCTTGCGCCAGAACACCGGGGAGCTGTTTTTT
TRBD1 . TRBJ2-5 TRBV7-9 CASSDTGGSKTQYF TGTGCCAGCAGCGATACAGGGGGCTCGAAGACCCAGTACTTC
. . TRBJ2-3 TRBV5-1 CASSLVLWISTDTQYF TGCGCCAGCAGCTTGGTATTGTGGATTAGCACAGATACGCAGTATTTT
TRBD2 . TRBJ2-3 TRBV7-2 CASSLAQLAGGDTDTQYF TGTGCCAGCAGCTTAGCCCAACTAGCGGGGGGGGACACAGATACGCAGTATTTT
TRBD2 . TRBJ2-3 TRBV6-5 CASSYRGSQADTQYF TGTGCCAGCAGTTATCGCGGGAGTCAGGCAGATACGCAGTATTTT
TRBD1 . TRBJ1-6 TRBV12-5 CASGSRQGASSYNSPLHF TGTGCTAGTGGTTCTAGACAGGGGGCGAGCTCCTATAATTCACCCCTCCACTTT
. . TRBJ1-5 TRBV4-1 CASSQVNFRSDQPQHF TGCGCCAGCAGCCAAGTGAATTTCAGGTCGGATCAGCCCCAGCATTTT
. . TRBJ2-5 TRBV3-1/TRBV3-2 CASSPSAGETQYF TGTGCCAGCAGCCCTTCGGCCGGGGAGACCCAGTACTTC